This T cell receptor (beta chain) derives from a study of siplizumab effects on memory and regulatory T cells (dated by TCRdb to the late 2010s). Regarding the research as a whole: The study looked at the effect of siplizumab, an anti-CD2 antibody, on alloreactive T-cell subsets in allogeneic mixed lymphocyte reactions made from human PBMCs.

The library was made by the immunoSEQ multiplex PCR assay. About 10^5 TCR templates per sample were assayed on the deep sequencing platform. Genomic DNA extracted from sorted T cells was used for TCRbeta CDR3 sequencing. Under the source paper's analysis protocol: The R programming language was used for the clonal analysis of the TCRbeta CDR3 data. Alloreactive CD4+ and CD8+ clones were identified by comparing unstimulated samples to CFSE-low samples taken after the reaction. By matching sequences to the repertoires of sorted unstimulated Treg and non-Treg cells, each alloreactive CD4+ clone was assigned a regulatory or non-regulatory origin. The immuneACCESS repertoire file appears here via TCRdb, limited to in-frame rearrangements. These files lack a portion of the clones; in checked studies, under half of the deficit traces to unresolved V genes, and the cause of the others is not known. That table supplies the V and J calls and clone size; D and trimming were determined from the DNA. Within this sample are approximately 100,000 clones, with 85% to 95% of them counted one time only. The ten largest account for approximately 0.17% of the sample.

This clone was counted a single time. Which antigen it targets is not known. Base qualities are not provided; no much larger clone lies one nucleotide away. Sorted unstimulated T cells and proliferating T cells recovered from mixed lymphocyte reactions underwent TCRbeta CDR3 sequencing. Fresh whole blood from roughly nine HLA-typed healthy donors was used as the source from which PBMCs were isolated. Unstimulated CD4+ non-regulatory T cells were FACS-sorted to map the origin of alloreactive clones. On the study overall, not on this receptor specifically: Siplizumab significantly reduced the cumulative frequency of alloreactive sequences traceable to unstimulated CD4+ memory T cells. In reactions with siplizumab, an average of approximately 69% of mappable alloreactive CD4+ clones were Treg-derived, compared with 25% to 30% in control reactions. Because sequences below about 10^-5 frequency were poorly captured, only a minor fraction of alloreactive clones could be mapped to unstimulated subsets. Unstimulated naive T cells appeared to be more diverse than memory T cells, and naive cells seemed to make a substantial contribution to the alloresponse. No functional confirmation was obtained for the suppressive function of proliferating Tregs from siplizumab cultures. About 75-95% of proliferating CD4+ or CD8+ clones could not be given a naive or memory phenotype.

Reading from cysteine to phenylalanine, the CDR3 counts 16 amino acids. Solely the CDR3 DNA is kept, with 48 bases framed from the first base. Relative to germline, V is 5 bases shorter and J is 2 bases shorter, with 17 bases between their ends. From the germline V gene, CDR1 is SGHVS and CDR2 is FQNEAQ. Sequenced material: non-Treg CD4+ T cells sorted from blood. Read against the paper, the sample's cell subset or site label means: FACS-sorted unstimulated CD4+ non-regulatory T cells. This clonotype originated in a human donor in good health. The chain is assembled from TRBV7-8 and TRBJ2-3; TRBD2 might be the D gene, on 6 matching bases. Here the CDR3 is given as CASSKWVGGTTDTQYF. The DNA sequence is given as TGTGCCAGCAGCAAATGGGTGGGCGGGACCACAGATACGCAGTATTTT.